This entry describes one T cell receptor beta chain. What it binds is unknown. This clone may be a read error of a much larger clone one base away. The V end lost 6 bases, the J end lost 6 bases, and 23 bases lay between the germline ends. Per germline, CDR1 SGHVS and CDR2 FNYEAQ. This CDR3 has 16 amino acids. These data are taken from a study of T cell repertoires in cytomegalovirus infection. Study information: Matching HLA type and CMV infection were both indicated by public TCR beta signatures.

One entry per CDR3 protein, called by TCRdb with MiXCR from the reads. The table includes fewer than 250,000 distinct CDR3 sequences, 22% detected once. General study results and limits: HLA-C-restricted TCR beta clonotypes specific for CMV led the ex vivo response. Carriers of CMV plus the relevant HLA were identified by cumulative public TCR beta family frequency.

The sequencing input was CD8+ T cells from PBMCs. The source of this sequence is a human donor in good health (CMV status not recorded). Some clones in this sample may be carry-over from other donors' samples. V gene TRBV7-6 combines with J gene TRBJ1-1; D might be TRBD1 (6 bases). CDR3: CASRTPKAGVRSEAFF. As DNA, the CDR3 is TGTGCCAGCAGGACCCCCAAGGCAGGGGTTAGGTCTGAAGCTTTCTTT. The complete variable domain, with remaining parts taken from reference TRBV7-6 and TRBJ1-1, reads GAGVSQSPRYKVTKRGQDVALRCDPISGHVSLYWYRQALGQGPEFLTYFNYEAQQDKSGLPNDRFSAERPEGSISTLTIQRTEQRDSAMYRCASRTPKAGVRSEAFFGQGTRLTVV.